The 28 T cell receptor beta chains below come from one sample, sequenced in a study of cytomegalovirus exposure and HLA in healthy donors. A multiplex PCR was run with 60 Vbeta primers and 13 Jbeta primers. Clones were read by immunoSEQ multiplex PCR, and TCRdb kept only the in-frame ones, dropping some. The table lists around 86,000 clones, roughly 8.2% of them singletons. The specimen was PBMCs. These receptors were collected from a man aged 50 to 59 in good health and CMV-seronegative.

The sample holds a few counts of this clone. The chain joins TRBV18 to TRBJ1-5; D is undetermined. Germline-derived CDR1 and CDR2 are KGHSH and LQKENI. The CDR3 has 13 residues. Trimming cost V 6 bases and J 4 bases, with 10 bases left between them. CDR3 DNA sequence: TGTGCCAGCTCGACGGAGGGAAATCAGCCCCAGCATTTT. It is translated as CASSTEGNQPQHF.

This clone was counted a few times. The J gene is TRBJ1-6, the V gene TRBV6-6; no reliable D call. Trimming pared 4 bases from V and 0 bases from J, leaving 7 bases between. Germline lookup yields CDR1 MNHNY and CDR2 SVGAGI (reference sequence). The CDR3 has 15 residues. The CDR3 is CASSLMSSYNSPLHF. DNA of the CDR3: TGTGCCAGCAGTTTAATGAGCTCCTATAATTCACCCCTCCACTTT.

The J gene is TRBJ2-3, the V gene TRBV15; D unclear. Germline V gives CDR1 LNHNV, CDR2 YYDKDF (reference sequence). CDR3 length: 14 amino acids. V lost 3 bases and J 3 bases, leaving 10 bases between the germline ends. The CDR3 DNA reads as TGTGCCACCAGCAGGCCCGAGCCGACAGATACGCAGTATTTT. Translating it yields CATSRPEPTDTQYF.

The rearrangement links TRBV5-4 to TRBJ1-1, with 10 nucleotides matching TRBD1. Germline V gives CDR1 SGHNT, CDR2 YYREEE (reference sequence). The CDR3 has 15 amino acids. The trim removed 7 bases at V and 3 bases at J, leaving 9 bases unmatched. The CDR3: CASAPRQGAYTEAFF. In DNA form, the CDR3 reads TGTGCCAGCGCCCCGAGACAGGGGGCTTACACTGAAGCTTTCTTT.

The V and J genes are TRBV18 and TRBJ2-1; 7 bases fit TRBD2. Germline CDR1 reads KGHSH; CDR2 reads LQKENI. CDR3 size: 16 residues. The V segment lost 3 bases and the J segment 3 bases; nucleotides outside the gene matches: 8. The CDR3 region is CASSPQAGQFYNEQFF. As DNA, the CDR3 is TGTGCCAGCTCACCCCAAGCGGGGCAGTTCTACAATGAGCAGTTCTTC.

A few counts support this clone. The chain links TRBV7-2 to TRBJ2-7, with 14 nucleotides matching TRBD2. Per the germline V gene, CDR1 is SGHTA and CDR2 is FQGNSA. V shed 0 bases, J shed 2 bases, and the junction held 6 bases outside the gene matches. This CDR3 region has 18 residues. CDR3 sequence reads: CASSLALPGLAGAYEQYF. The CDR3 nucleotides read TGTGCCAGCAGCTTAGCACTGCCGGGACTAGCGGGAGCCTACGAGCAGTACTTC.

To note about this clone: Additional DNA sequences in this sample encode the identical CDR3. The V gene is TRBV18, the J gene TRBJ1-1; D is uncertain. Between the trimmed V and J ends, which lost 2 bases and 8 bases, there was a span of 6 bases. Germline V gene lookup returns CDR1 KGHSH and CDR2 LQKENI. There are 11 residues in the CDR3. CDR3 sequence (DNA): TGTGCCAGCTCACCAGGCGGAGAAGCTTTCTTT. Translated, it gives CASSPGGEAFF.

J is TRBJ1-4 and V is TRBV19; TRBD1 might be the D (6 bases). Germline V gene sequence: CDR1 LNHDA, CDR2 SQIVND (reference sequence). V lost 2 bases and J 2 bases, leaving 9 bases between the germline ends. CDR3 length: 15 amino acids. For the CDR3, the DNA is TGTGCCAGTAGTATAAGGGGGACGACTAATGAAAAACTGTTTTTT. This translates into CASSIRGTTNEKLFF.

In this sample, this clone turned up a few times. V gene TRBV27 combines with J gene TRBJ1-2; D may be TRBD1 (6 bases). Trimming shortened V by 6 bases and J by 2 bases, and 22 bases separated the two germline ends. CDR1 and CDR2 (germline): MNHEY, SMNVEV (reference sequence). The CDR3 loop spans 17 amino acids. CDR3 region: CASSRTPGSGANYGYTF. CDR3 in DNA: TGTGCCAGCAGCCGGACCCCAGGGTCAGGGGCCAACTATGGCTACACCTTC.

The chain links TRBV5-4 to TRBJ2-5; possibly TRBD1 for D (5 bases). The J call is uncertain, as TRBJ2-7 better fits the DNA end. The CDR3 is made up of 14 amino acids. Germline assignment: CDR1 SGHNT and CDR2 YYREEE (reference sequence). In DNA form, the CDR3 reads TGTGCCAGCAGCTTGAGGCAGGGCTCCTACGAGCAGTACTTC. As protein: CASSLRQGSYEQYF.

This clone was recorded a few times. This chain connects TRBV6-1 to TRBJ1-2; D remains unclear. V lost 0 bases and J 4 bases, leaving 15 bases between the germline ends. The CDR3 spans 16 residues. Looked up from germline, CDR1 is MNHNS and CDR2 is SASEGT. CDR3 bases: TGTGCCAGCAGTGAAGCGCTTCTGATAAGGAGCTATGGCTACACCTTC. This encodes CASSEALLIRSYGYTF.

The sample holds a few counts of this clone. The chain uses TRBV5-1 and TRBJ2-3, with D maybe TRBD1 (5 bases). The CDR3 covers 15 residues. CDR1 and CDR2 (germline): SGHRS, YFSETQ. V lost 3 bases, J lost 4 bases, and 15 bases lay in between. CDR3 loop: CASSSLSTGADTQYF. CDR3 sequence (DNA): TGCGCCAGCAGCTCGCTCTCTACAGGTGCAGATACGCAGTATTTT.

The sample holds a few counts of this clone. The V and J genes are TRBV6-1 and TRBJ1-5; D is ambiguous. Germline CDR1 MNHNS, CDR2 SASEGT. The CDR3 extends over 14 amino acids. V was trimmed by 2 bases and J by 5 bases, leaving 10 bases between them. CDR3 region: CASSETVNYQPQHF. The CDR3 coding sequence is TGTGCCAGCAGTGAAACAGTGAATTATCAGCCCCAGCATTTT.

J is TRBJ2-1 and V is TRBV10-3; possibly TRBD2 for D (6 bases). The CDR3 runs 16 residues. V lost 6 bases and J 8 bases, leaving 23 bases between the germline ends. The germline V gene has CDR1 ENHRY and CDR2 SYGVKD. For the CDR3, the DNA is TGTGCCATCAGCGAGGGGCCCAGCGGGTCTGGGGATGAGCAGTTCTTC. It encodes CAISEGPSGSGDEQFF.

This clone has only a few counts. The chain uses TRBV7-9 and TRBJ1-2; D gene unclear. Germline V gene sequence: CDR1 SEHNR, CDR2 FQNEAQ (reference sequence). The CDR3 has 16 residues. V dropped 1 base and J dropped 2 bases, with 14 bases sitting between them. CDR3 sequence reads: CASSLVGQLRNYGYTF. The CDR3 DNA sequence: TGTGCCAGCAGCTTAGTTGGTCAACTACGCAACTATGGCTACACCTTC.

This clone showed up just a few times. This rearrangement joins TRBV6-1 to TRBJ1-4, with 7 nucleotides matching TRBD1. The CDR3 consists of 14 residues. CDR1 and CDR2 from the germline V gene are MNHNS and SASEGT. V was pared by 4 bases and J by 8 bases, with 7 bases of the junction left unmatched. The CDR3 sequence is CASSGTGSFEKLFF. CDR3 DNA sequence: TGTGCCAGCAGTGGGACAGGTTCATTCGAAAAACTGTTTTTT.

The chain employs TRBV28 and TRBJ2-7, with D tentatively TRBD2 (6 bases). The CDR3 length is 15 residues. Germline lookup yields CDR1 MDHEN and CDR2 SYDVKM. V was clipped by 6 bases and J by 3 bases, with 18 bases between them. CDR3 region: CASSSGTFFFYEQYF. The DNA of the CDR3 is TGTGCCAGCAGCTCCGGGACTTTCTTTTTCTACGAGCAGTACTTC.

This chain links TRBV7-9 with TRBJ2-3; 10 bases align to TRBD2. In germline, CDR1 is SEHNR, CDR2 FQNEAQ (reference sequence). Trimming removed 2 bases from V and 3 bases from J; junction bases left unmatched: 11. The CDR3 contains 18 residues. CDR3 nucleotides: TGTGCCAGCAGCTTACCCCACAGACTAGCGGGCAAAACAGATACGCAGTATTTT. The encoded protein is CASSLPHRLAGKTDTQYF.

This clone occurred a few times. J is TRBJ1-2 and V is TRBV6-5; TRBD1 matches 7 bases. CDR1 and CDR2 (germline): MNHEY, SVGAGI. CDR3 length: 15 residues. With V trimmed by 5 bases and J by 4 bases, 10 bases remained unmatched. This CDR3 is CASSPFDSGGYGYTF. In DNA form, the CDR3 reads TGTGCCAGCAGTCCATTTGACTCAGGGGGCTATGGCTACACCTTC.

This clone was found a few times. V gene TRBV7-2 combines with J gene TRBJ2-5, with D possibly being TRBD2 (6 bases). Trimming took off 3 bases at V and 2 bases at J, with 10 bases between the two ends. Looked up from germline, CDR1 is SGHTA and CDR2 is FQGNSA. This CDR3 spans 14 amino acids. Here the CDR3 reads CASSFAGKQETQYF. The CDR3 DNA reads TGTGCCAGCAGCTTCGCGGGGAAACAAGAGACCCAGTACTTC.

This clone was seen a single time. V gene TRBV11-1 combines with J gene TRBJ1-2; the D gene is possibly TRBD1 (6 bases). CDR3 length: 15 amino acids. Per the germline V gene, CDR1 is SGHAT and CDR2 is FQDESV (reference sequence). V was shortened by 1 base and J by 8 bases, with 17 bases between the two germline ends. CDR3 DNA sequence: TGTGCCAGCAGCTTAGAAGTCTCAGGGGAATACGGCTACACCTTC. This translates into CASSLEVSGEYGYTF.

This clone was seen a handful of times. V and J are TRBV6-5 and TRBJ2-1, with TRBD1 matching over 11 bases. Germline assignment: CDR1 MNHEY and CDR2 SVGAGI. This CDR3 contains 15 residues. The trim removed 5 bases at V and 4 bases at J, leaving 4 bases unmatched. The CDR3 is CASSRGTGGYNEQFF. The CDR3 DNA is TGTGCCAGCAGTCGCGGGACAGGGGGATACAATGAGCAGTTCTTC.

The V call is TRBV6-5, the J call TRBJ1-5; D possibly corresponds to TRBD1 (5 bases). The CDR3 runs to 14 residues. Per the germline V gene, CDR1 is MNHEY and CDR2 is SVGAGI. Trimming removed 6 bases at V and 5 bases at J, with 14 bases between. The CDR3 nucleotides are TGTGCCAGCAGCCTAGACAGCCTCGATCAGCCCCAGCATTTT. Its protein product is CASSLDSLDQPQHF.

In this sample, this clone turned up a few times. The chain recombines TRBV7-2 with TRBJ2-6; the D is unclear. The V gene lost 5 bases and the J gene lost 0 bases, with 8 bases spanning the gap. The germline CDR1 and CDR2 sequences are SGHTA and FQGNSA. The CDR3 loop spans 15 amino acids. The CDR3 DNA reads TGTGCCAGCAGCCTTAGAAGCTCTGGGGCCAACGTCCTGACTTTC. This codes for CASSLRSSGANVLTF. Together with reference TRBV7-2 and TRBJ2-6, the CDR3 gives the full variable domain: GAGVSQSPSNKVTEKGKDVELRCDPISGHTALYWYRQSLGQGLEFLIYFQGNSAPDKSGLPSDRFSAERTGGSVSTLTIQRTQQEDSAVYLCASSLRSSGANVLTFGAGSRLTVL.

In its sample, this clone was seen a few times. The CDR3 nucleotides read TGTGCCAGCAGCAGAGCTAGATCAGATACGCAGTATTTT. Its protein product is CASSRARSDTQYF. The chain couples TRBV11-1 to TRBJ2-3; unclear D gene. The V end was cut by 5 bases, the J end by 4 bases, with 10 bases between. Per germline, CDR1 SGHAT and CDR2 FQDESV (reference sequence). The CDR3 covers 13 residues. The variable domain in full, completed from reference TRBV11-1 and TRBJ2-3, reads EAEVAQSPRYKITEKSQAVAFWCDPISGHATLYWYRQILGQGPELLVQFQDESVVDDSQLPKDRFSAERLKGVDSTLKIQPAELGDSAMYLCASSRARSDTQYFGPGTRLTVL.

This clone showed up just a few times. This chain joins TRBV11-1 and TRBJ1-4; D is perhaps TRBD1 (5 bases). The CDR3 length is 15 residues. The germline CDR1 and CDR2 sequences are SGHAT and FQDESV (reference sequence). V dropped 5 bases and J dropped 5 bases, with 15 bases sitting between them. CDR3 in DNA: TGTGCCAGCAGCCTTGGGCAGGGTCGGAATGAAAAACTGTTTTTT. It codes for CASSLGQGRNEKLFF.

This clone came up a few times. The chain has TRBV6-1 and TRBJ2-1, with D unresolved. Trimming took 1 base from V and 6 from J, leaving 16 bases between them. Germline loops: CDR1 MNHNS, CDR2 SASEGT. The CDR3 runs to 16 residues. DNA of the CDR3: TGTGCCAGCAGTGAAGAACTGGCCTACAGAAGCAATGAGCAGTTCTTC. Amino acids: CASSEELAYRSNEQFF.

This sequence joins TRBV28 and TRBJ2-3, with 8 bases that match TRBD2. CDR3 length equals 14 residues. CDR1 and CDR2 (germline): MDHEN, SYDVKM. V shed 3 bases and J 5 bases; nucleotides not matched to a gene: 4. CDR3 bases: TGTGCCAGCAGTTTCGGGGGGGCAGTAGATACGCAGTATTTT. This sequence encodes CASSFGGAVDTQYF. The entire variable domain, with the rest obtained from reference TRBV28 and TRBJ2-3, is as follows: DVKVTQSSRYLVKRTGEKVFLECVQDMDHENMFWYRQDPGLGLRLIYFSYDVKMKEKGDIPEGYSVSREKKERFSLILESASTNQTSMYLCASSFGGAVDTQYFGPGTRLTVL.